This T cell receptor beta chain was captured in a study of OX40 agonist ivuxolimab in advanced cancers. Details on this clone: What it recognizes is unknown.

TCRdb's copy holds only in-frame clones and misses some; the assay was immunoSEQ multiplex PCR. The sample carries almost 90,000 clones, approximately 91% recorded once. Broader study findings: Partly responding patients at 0.1-3.0 mg/kg showed some of the smallest clonal expansion.

The V gene lost 1 base and the J gene lost 5 bases, with 12 bases spanning the gap. The germline gives CDR1 KGHSH, CDR2 LQKENI. The CDR3 is made up of 15 amino acids. V gene TRBV18 combines with J gene TRBJ1-5; tentative D call: TRBD1 (5 bases). The sample in question was CD4+ or CD8+ T cells sorted from blood, obtained in a trial of the OX40 agonist ivuxolimab. The TCR originated in an adult with an advanced solid tumor such as melanoma, head and neck, liver or kidney cancer. The CDR3 region has the DNA TGTGCCAGCTCACCACGTGGACAATATGATCAGCCCCAGCATTTT. Translating it yields CASSPRGQYDQPQHF. Full variable domain (rest looked up from reference TRBV18 and TRBJ1-5): NAGVMQNPRHLVRRRGQEARLRCSPMKGHSHVYWYRQLPEEGLKFMVYLQKENIIDESGMPKERFSAEFPKEGPSILRIQQVVRGDSAAYFCASSPRGQYDQPQHFGDGTRLSIL.